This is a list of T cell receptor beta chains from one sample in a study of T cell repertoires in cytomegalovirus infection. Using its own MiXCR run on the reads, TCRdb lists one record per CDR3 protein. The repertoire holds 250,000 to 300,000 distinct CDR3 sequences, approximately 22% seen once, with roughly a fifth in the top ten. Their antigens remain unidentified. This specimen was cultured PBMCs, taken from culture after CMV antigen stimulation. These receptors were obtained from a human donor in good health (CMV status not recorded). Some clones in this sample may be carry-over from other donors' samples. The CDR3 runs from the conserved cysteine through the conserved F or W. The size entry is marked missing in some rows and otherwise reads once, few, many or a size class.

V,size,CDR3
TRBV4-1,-,CASSQEGPYEQYF
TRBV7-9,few,CASRFSGDPTGELFF
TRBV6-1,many,CASSEALRTGGNHEQYF
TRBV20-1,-,CSVSGKRGRGTDTQYF
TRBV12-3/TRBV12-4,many,CASSLRANEQFF
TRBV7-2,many,CASSADRDRQETQYF
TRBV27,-,CASSLLIPSGYNEQFF
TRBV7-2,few,CASSKDSGANVLTF
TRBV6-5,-,CASSYSYRETQYF
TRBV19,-,CATKDGGGARNTEAFF
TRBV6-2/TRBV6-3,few,CASNGLAGSGSGANVLTF
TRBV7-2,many,CASSFPLGEQYF
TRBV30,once,CAWSPALDRGITEAFF
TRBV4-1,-,CASSQMVSPNTEAFF
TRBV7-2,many,CASSLVGGGTFSGNTIYF
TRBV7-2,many,CASGRGGEQYF
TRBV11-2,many,CASSLWTGLTGELFF
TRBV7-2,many,CASSSPSFNEQFF
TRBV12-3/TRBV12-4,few,CASSPQENEKLFF
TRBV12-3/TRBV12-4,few,CASSSTAQETQYF